Below, 27 T cell receptor beta chains from the same sample are listed, as sequenced in a study of cytomegalovirus exposure and HLA in healthy donors (dated by TCRdb to about 2017). The method was the immunoSEQ multiplex PCR assay. TCRdb mirrors the immuneACCESS table, restricted to in-frame sequences. Some clones are absent from its copies; in checked studies, under half trace to an unresolved V gene, and the reason for the others is unknown. This sample is represented by 150,000 to 200,000 clones; approximately 90% of them were singletons. The top ten clonotypes cover around 3% of the sample. What was sequenced was PBMCs. Every receptor here comes from a man aged 18 to 29 in good health and CMV-seronegative.

This clone showed up just a few times. The CDR3 bases are TGTGCCAGCAGCTTAGGAAGACACAACTATGGCTACACCTTC. Translated, it gives CASSLGRHNYGYTF. The V and J genes are TRBV7-9 and TRBJ1-2; D is uncertain. Germline values: CDR1 SEHNR, CDR2 FQNEAQ (reference sequence). Trimming pared 1 base from V and 2 bases from J, leaving 8 bases between. The CDR3 runs 14 residues.

The chain couples TRBV7-5 to TRBJ1-6; the DNA was not used to check the table's D call, TRBD1. TRBV7-5 is a known pseudogene. This CDR3 has 16 amino acids. The CDR3 coding sequence is TGTGTCAGAAGCTTACAAACCGGGACAGACAATTCACCCCTCCACTTT. It yields the protein CVRSLQTGTDNSPLHF.

This sequence joins TRBV27 and TRBJ1-2; maybe TRBD1 (5 bases). Germline V gene lookup returns CDR1 MNHEY and CDR2 SMNVEV (reference sequence). Deletions cut 2 bases from V and 1 base from J, with 17 bases between. The CDR3 is 17 amino acids. The DNA of the CDR3 is TGTGCCAGCAGTTTACAGGGCCCCTGGGGGGTTAACTATGGCTACACCTTC. Its protein is CASSLQGPWGVNYGYTF.

The chain couples TRBV5-1 to TRBJ1-6; a possible D gene is TRBD1 (5 bases). CDR1 SGHRS and CDR2 YFSETQ come from the germline V gene. Deletions cut 4 bases from V and 7 bases from J, with 12 bases between. The CDR3 runs to 14 residues. This chain's CDR3 is CASSQGHQNSPLHF. The CDR3, as DNA: TGCGCCAGCAGCCAAGGACACCAGAATTCACCCCTCCACTTT.

In nucleotides, the CDR3 is TGTGCCATCCGACAAGGTGGCGGGAGCCCTACTGGTGGGGAGCTGTTTTTT. This codes for CAIRQGGGSPTGGELFF. This chain connects TRBV10-3 to TRBJ2-2, with 7 bases matching TRBD2. The CDR3 contains 17 residues. Germline values: CDR1 ENHRY, CDR2 SYGVKD. With 8 bases clipped from V and 8 bases from J, the junction kept 20 bases outside the gene matches.

CDR3 region: CASSLEGAAMNSPLHF. The CDR3 DNA reads as TGTGCCAGCAGCTTAGAGGGGGCAGCCATGAATTCACCCCTCCACTTT. The chain uses TRBV7-2 and TRBJ1-6; the match to TRBD1 covers 7 bases. V shed 1 base, J shed 7 bases, and the junction held 7 bases outside the gene matches. The CDR3 extends over 16 amino acids. Germline CDR1 and CDR2: SGHTA and FQGNSA.

The genes are TRBV28 and TRBJ2-1; D gene uncertain. The CDR3 runs to 12 residues. Looked up from germline, CDR1 is MDHEN and CDR2 is SYDVKM. V lost 5 bases to trimming and J lost 9 bases, with 11 bases between them. CDR3 amino acids: CASSPLLGEQFF. Here the CDR3 DNA reads TGTGCCAGCAGTCCGCTGCTAGGTGAGCAGTTCTTC. Using reference TRBV28 and TRBJ2-1 for the parts outside the CDR3, the full variable domain is DVKVTQSSRYLVKRTGEKVFLECVQDMDHENMFWYRQDPGLGLRLIYFSYDVKMKEKGDIPEGYSVSREKKERFSLILESASTNQTSMYLCASSPLLGEQFFGPGTRLTVL.

The rearrangement links TRBV2 to TRBJ1-1; D is undetermined. Looked up from germline, CDR1 is SNHLY and CDR2 is FYNNEI. Trimming shortened V by 6 bases and J by 1 base, and 15 bases separated the two germline ends. The CDR3 is 15 amino acids. CDR3 loop: CASRVDWTANTEAFF. In DNA, the CDR3 is TGTGCCAGCAGAGTTGACTGGACTGCGAACACTGAAGCTTTCTTT.

The chain joins TRBV4-3 to TRBJ2-1; D perhaps matches TRBD1 (7 bases). In germline, CDR1 is LGHNA, CDR2 YSLEER. Trimming shortened V by 4 bases and J by 6 bases, and 13 bases separated the two germline ends. The CDR3 length is 14 residues. CDR3 amino acids: CASSPGGLGNEQFF. The CDR3 DNA reads TGCGCCAGCAGCCCAGGGGGACTGGGCAATGAGCAGTTCTTC.

The rearrangement uses TRBV20-1 and TRBJ2-1; D unresolved. This CDR3 contains 10 residues. V lost 5 bases, J lost 7 bases, and 6 bases lay in between. Germline CDR1 is DFQATT and CDR2 is SNEGSKA (reference sequence). CDR3 DNA: TGCAGTGCTTTCCGGAATGAGCAGTTCTTC. Translating gives CSAFRNEQFF.

This chain joins TRBV20-1 and TRBJ1-2; unclear D gene. The CDR3 runs 11 residues. V was cut by 6 bases and J by 5 bases, with 10 bases left in between. Per the germline V gene, CDR1 is DFQATT and CDR2 is SNEGSKA (reference sequence). The chain's CDR3 is CSAPDIYGYTF. The CDR3 DNA reads TGCAGTGCCCCTGACATATATGGCTACACCTTC.

The V gene is TRBV7-9, the J gene TRBJ1-2; 9 bases match TRBD1. The CDR3 covers 19 residues. Germline V lookup: CDR1 SEHNR, CDR2 FQNEAQ (reference sequence). The J segment lost 4 bases and the V segment lost 5 bases, leaving 20 bases of the junction unmatched. DNA of the CDR3: TGTGCCAGCAGCGAAAGCCCAAACAGGGGGCCCAGCTTTATCTATGGCTACACCTTC. It encodes CASSESPNRGPSFIYGYTF.

This clone was seen more than once but under ten times. The chain carries TRBV2 and TRBJ1-2; no clear D gene. Germline CDR1 is SNHLY and CDR2 is FYNNEI. V was pared by 6 bases and J by 8 bases, with 10 bases between. The CDR3 is made up of 11 amino acids. CDR3 bases: TGTGCCAGCAGCCTCAAGAGCGGCTACACCTTC. Its translation is CASSLKSGYTF.

This chain uses TRBV27 with TRBJ2-1, with 11 bases that match TRBD2. This CDR3 has 19 amino acids. Germline V lookup: CDR1 MNHEY, CDR2 SMNVEV (reference sequence). J gave up 4 bases and V 3 bases, and 14 bases lay outside the gene matches. The DNA of the CDR3 is TGTGCCAGCAGTTTGTTAAGAAACCTAGCGGGGGGAGTTTACAATGAGCAGTTCTTC. Residues: CASSLLRNLAGGVYNEQFF.

The chain recombines TRBV4-1 with TRBJ1-6; TRBD1 matches at 7 bases. The V segment lost 4 bases and the J segment 8 bases; nucleotides outside the gene matches: 8. Germline CDR1 MGHRA, CDR2 YSYEKL. The CDR3 runs 15 residues. In DNA form, the CDR3 reads TGCGCCAGCAGCCGATTACAGGGGTTCGATTCACCCCTCCACTTT. Amino acids: CASSRLQGFDSPLHF.

The chain has TRBV11-1 and TRBJ2-3; D is perhaps TRBD1 (6 bases). This CDR3 comprises 14 residues. Germline V gene sequence: CDR1 SGHAT, CDR2 FQDESV (reference sequence). The V end lost 5 bases, the J end lost 3 bases, and 12 bases lay between the germline ends. The CDR3 DNA follows: TGTGCCAGCAGCCCTTGGACAGAGACAGATACGCAGTATTTT. Translating gives CASSPWTETDTQYF.

As concerns this clone: A read error may produce the germline difference seen at one junction end. The chain combines TRBV7-7 with TRBJ2-2; no definite D call. Germline V gene data show CDR1 as SSHAT and CDR2 as FNYEAQ (reference sequence). The length of the CDR3 is 15 residues. DNA of the CDR3: TGTGCTAGCAGCTTAGGTTCTAGGAACACCGGGGAGCTGTTTTTT. As protein: CASSLGSRNTGELFF.

The chain uses TRBV15 and TRBJ1-1; no clear D gene. CDR1 is LNHNV, CDR2 YYDKDF, per germline (reference sequence). Trimming shortened V by 6 bases and J by 3 bases, and 14 bases separated the two germline ends. The CDR3 is made up of 14 amino acids. CDR3 bases: TGTGCCACCAGTCCTCGGGGAGTGGACACTGAAGCTTTCTTT. As protein: CATSPRGVDTEAFF.

This clone was detected only once. This sequence joins TRBV9 and TRBJ2-7, with 8 bases aligning to TRBD2. V lost 4 bases, J lost 0 bases, and 12 bases stayed unmatched. There are 17 residues in the CDR3. Germline CDR1 and CDR2: SGDLS and YYNGEE. Written as DNA, the CDR3 is TGTGCCAGCAGCCCCCCCCTCCTAGCGGGCAGCTCCTACGAGCAGTACTTC. Translated: CASSPPLLAGSSYEQYF.

This clone has just one count. The CDR3: CASSLLAGLINEQFF. The CDR3 DNA follows: TGTGCCAGCAGCCTACTAGCGGGATTGATCAATGAGCAGTTCTTC. V usage is TRBV7-2 and J usage is TRBJ2-1; 10 bases line up with TRBD2. The CDR3 is 15 residues long. The germline V gene encodes CDR1 SGHTA and CDR2 FQGNSA. Germline trimming cut 5 bases from V and 6 bases from J; bases unmatched to any gene: 7.

The chain recombines TRBV27 with TRBJ2-3; a possible D gene is TRBD1 (5 bases). Trimming shortened V by 0 bases and J by 1 base, and 11 bases separated the two germline ends. The CDR3 extends over 16 amino acids. In germline, CDR1 is MNHEY, CDR2 SMNVEV (reference sequence). CDR3 sequence reads: CASSLSGVFRTDTQYF. DNA of the CDR3: TGTGCCAGCAGTTTATCAGGGGTTTTCCGCACAGATACGCAGTATTTT.

V is TRBV6-1 and J is TRBJ1-5; the D gene is possibly TRBD1 (5 bases). The germline V gene has CDR1 MNHNS and CDR2 SASEGT. V was pared by 2 bases and J by 6 bases, with 17 bases between. The CDR3 is made up of 16 amino acids. CDR3: CASSERSPGGGQPQHF. Here the CDR3 DNA reads TGTGCCAGCAGTGAAAGGAGTCCCGGGGGGGGTCAGCCCCAGCATTTT.

The chain recombines TRBV4-3 with TRBJ2-3; 13 bases align to TRBD2. The CDR3 runs to 17 residues. Losses at the gene ends were 1 base for V and 4 bases for J; bases not matched to a gene: 5. CDR1 is LGHNA, CDR2 YSLEER, per germline. The CDR3 DNA sequence: TGCGCCAGCAGCCAAGCCAGGACTAGCGGGAGCCCAGATACGCAGTATTTT. Its translation is CASSQARTSGSPDTQYF.

This chain links TRBV5-1 with TRBJ2-5; D is perhaps TRBD1 (7 bases). Germline CDR1 and CDR2: SGHRS and YFSETQ. This CDR3 has 14 residues. The V end lost 4 bases, the J end lost 4 bases, and 14 bases lay between the germline ends. CDR3 nucleotides: TGCGCCAGCAGCCTCAGACAGGGAGGAGAGACCCAGTACTTC. Translation: CASSLRQGGETQYF.

This clone was recorded a few times. The chain carries TRBV5-8 and TRBJ1-5; TRBD1 aligns across 8 bases. Losses at the gene ends were 7 bases for V and 0 bases for J; bases not matched to a gene: 6. The germline V gene encodes CDR1 SGHTS and CDR2 YDEGEE. The CDR3 is 15 residues long. The CDR3 sequence: CASAGDRGSNQPQHF. The CDR3 region has the DNA TGTGCCAGCGCGGGAGACAGGGGTAGCAATCAGCCCCAGCATTTT.

The genes are TRBV30 and TRBJ1-2, with D tentatively TRBD1 (5 bases). Germline V gene sequence: CDR1 GTSNPN, CDR2 SVGIG (reference sequence). With 0 bases removed from V and 3 bases from J, the gap between germline ends came to 11 bases. The CDR3 spans 14 residues. CDR3 sequence reads: CAWSVQQQDYGYTF. Here the CDR3 DNA reads TGTGCCTGGAGTGTACAGCAACAGGACTATGGCTACACCTTC.

This chain uses TRBV11-1 with TRBJ1-2; the D gene is possibly TRBD1 (5 bases). Germline CDR1 and CDR2: SGHAT and FQDESV (reference sequence). V was cut by 5 bases and J by 6 bases, with 16 bases left in between. There are 14 residues in the CDR3. DNA for the CDR3: TGTGCCAGCAGCGCTTCGACAGCCGGCAATGGCTACACCTTC. It codes for CASSASTAGNGYTF.